This T cell receptor beta chain was profiled in a study of blood T cell repertoires in COVID-19. Germline CDR1 reads KGHSH; CDR2 reads LQKENI. V lost 2 bases, J lost 7 bases, and 2 bases stayed unmatched. This CDR3 contains 13 residues. Original processing notes: Amplification of reference gene primers was used by the study to estimate nucleated cell counts. TCRdb's table, derived via immunoSEQ multiplex PCR, lists solely in-frame clones and lacks some. Clone size and V and J calls were adopted from that table, with D and trimming inferred from the DNA. The sample carries hundreds of thousands of clones, approximately 88% recorded once.

This TCR was recovered from a woman aged 25-40 years who had recovered from COVID-19. The J gene is TRBJ1-2, the V gene TRBV18; TRBD1 aligns across 9 bases. Sequenced material: peripheral blood. Written as DNA, the CDR3 is TGTGCCAGCTCACCAGGACAGGGGTCTGGCTACACCTTC. Its translation: CASSPGQGSGYTF.